One sample yielded the 25 T cell receptor beta chains listed below, sequenced in a study of CD8+ T cells in alopecia areata. Extracted from the samples, RNA was reverse transcribed into cDNA to serve as the sequencing template. The data were produced by immunoSEQ multiplex PCR, yet TCRdb's version contains in-frame clones alone and is incomplete. The profile covers over 120,000 clones, with under 60% appearing a single time and about 6.8% taken by the ten largest. The specimen comprised CD4+ T cells sorted from blood, sampled at week 0. The source of these receptors is a human donor with alopecia areata.

The CDR3 DNA follows: TGCAGCGCTACAGGGACGGGCTACACCTTC. It codes for CSATGTGYTF. The chain uses TRBV29-1 and TRBJ1-2, with D possibly matching TRBD1 (6 bases). V was cut by 7 bases and J by 8 bases, with 11 bases left in between. In germline, CDR1 is SQVTM, CDR2 ANQGSEA. The CDR3 consists of 10 residues.

CDR3 DNA: TGTGCCAGCAGTTCCATACTACACCGCGGCACTGAAGCTTTCTTT. Its translation is CASSSILHRGTEAFF. This chain links TRBV6-5 with TRBJ1-1; D remains unclear. Deletions cut 4 bases from V and 4 bases from J, with 16 bases between. CDR1 and CDR2 from the germline V gene are MNHEY and SVGAGI. The CDR3 loop spans 15 amino acids.

The chain recombines TRBV29-1 with TRBJ2-7; 9 nucleotides line up with TRBD1. The CDR3 covers 13 residues. Unmatched junction bases numbered 3, after V lost 0 bases and J lost 6 bases. CDR1 SQVTM and CDR2 ANQGSEA come from the germline V gene. The CDR3 sequence: CSVEDDRGVEQYF. CDR3 nucleotides: TGCAGCGTTGAAGATGACAGGGGGGTCGAGCAGTACTTC.

Comment on this clone: In the same sample, other DNA sequences code for this CDR3. The chain joins TRBV5-1 to TRBJ2-5; the match to TRBD2 covers 7 bases. V shed 3 bases, J shed 2 bases, and the junction held 4 bases outside the gene matches. This CDR3 spans 14 amino acids. Germline-derived CDR1 and CDR2 are SGHRS and YFSETQ. CDR3 amino acids: CASSSSSGQETQYF. DNA for the CDR3: TGCGCCAGCAGCTCCTCTAGCGGACAAGAGACCCAGTACTTC.

The chain uses TRBV10-3 and TRBJ1-6; 7 nucleotides line up with TRBD1. Per germline, CDR1 ENHRY and CDR2 SYGVKD. This CDR3 is built from 15 residues. With V trimmed by 3 bases and J by 9 bases, 8 bases remained unmatched. As DNA, the CDR3 is TGTGCCATCAGTGATACGGGACAGCTCTCTTCACCCCTCCACTTT. Its protein is CAISDTGQLSSPLHF.

The V gene is TRBV10-3, the J gene TRBJ2-5; 8 bases match TRBD1. This CDR3 region has 16 residues. V dropped 6 bases and J dropped 2; count of bases not matched to a gene: 11. Germline CDR1 reads ENHRY; CDR2 reads SYGVKD. Here the CDR3 DNA reads TGTGCCATCAGCTACGGACAGGGATCGGCGCAAGAGACCCAGTACTTC. Residues: CAISYGQGSAQETQYF.

V usage is TRBV6-5 and J usage is TRBJ1-2; weak D call: TRBD1 (5 bases). V was cut by 5 bases and J by 7 bases, with 17 bases left in between. The CDR3 consists of 14 residues. The V gene's germline CDR1 is MNHEY and CDR2 SVGAGI. This CDR3 is CASSLQGRGFGYTF. Here the CDR3 DNA reads TGTGCCAGCAGTCTCCAGGGAAGAGGTTTTGGCTACACCTTC.

In the case of this clone: The same CDR3 can be traced to other DNA sequences in this sample. The V gene is TRBV5-6, the J gene TRBJ2-5; D is undetermined. The CDR3 has 11 residues. The germline V gene has CDR1 SGHDT and CDR2 YYEEEE. V was cut by 3 bases and J by 4 bases, with 4 bases left in between. In DNA form, the CDR3 reads TGTGCCAGCAGCTCGAGAGAGACCCAGTACTTC. Protein sequence: CASSSRETQYF.

The genes are TRBV5-1 and TRBJ2-1; 9 nucleotides agree with TRBD1. CDR1 SGHRS and CDR2 YFSETQ come from the germline V gene. V lost 4 bases, J lost 7 bases, and 6 bases stayed unmatched. This CDR3 is built from 14 residues. The CDR3 DNA sequence: TGCGCCAGCAGCCAAGGGACAGGGACGAATGAGCAGTTCTTC. Encoded protein: CASSQGTGTNEQFF.

The chain is built from TRBV18 and TRBJ1-6; a possible D gene is TRBD1 (6 bases). The CDR3 sequence is 16 residues long. The V and J ends lost 2 bases and 9 bases respectively, with 17 bases between them. Germline V gene sequence: CDR1 KGHSH, CDR2 LQKENI. The CDR3 loop reads CASSPSGNGGTSPLHF. The CDR3 DNA sequence: TGTGCCAGCTCACCAAGTGGGAACGGGGGCACTTCACCCCTCCACTTT.

The CDR3 is CASSRAGPSYGYTF. The CDR3 nucleotides are TGTGCCAGCAGCCGGGCAGGGCCATCCTATGGCTACACCTTC. The V and J genes are TRBV5-6 and TRBJ1-2; perhaps TRBD1 as D (5 bases). V was shortened by 4 bases and J by 4 bases, with 14 bases between the two germline ends. CDR3 length: 14 residues. Germline V gene lookup returns CDR1 SGHDT and CDR2 YYEEEE.

The J gene is TRBJ2-5, the V gene TRBV30; D might be TRBD1 or TRBD2, each matching 5 bases. This CDR3 spans 14 amino acids. CDR1 is GTSNPN and CDR2 is SVGIG in the germline V gene (reference sequence). V was pared by 0 bases and J by 4 bases, with 12 bases between. CDR3 sequence: CAWSVGTGPETQYF. The CDR3 nucleotides are TGTGCCTGGAGTGTAGGGACGGGCCCAGAGACCCAGTACTTC. The entire variable domain, with the rest obtained from reference TRBV30 and TRBJ2-5, is as follows: SQTIHQWPATLVQPVGSPLSLECTVEGTSNPNLYWYRQAAGRGLQLLFYSVGIGQISSEVPQNLSASRPQDRQFILSSKKLLLSDSGFYLCAWSVGTGPETQYFGPGTRLLVL.

This sequence joins TRBV5-4 and TRBJ1-6; TRBD1 aligns across 8 bases. With V trimmed by 3 bases and J by 9 bases, 8 bases remained unmatched. Looked up from germline, CDR1 is SGHNT and CDR2 is YYREEE (reference sequence). The CDR3 consists of 15 residues. CDR3 region: CASSSQGRGPSPLHF. DNA of the CDR3: TGTGCCAGCAGCTCCCAGGGCAGGGGGCCTTCACCCCTCCACTTT.

This chain joins TRBV4-1 and TRBJ2-5; 15 bases agree with TRBD2. This CDR3 has 18 amino acids. Germline loops: CDR1 MGHRA, CDR2 YSYEKL. J was trimmed by 4 bases and V by 5 bases; bases with no gene match: 11. Here the CDR3 DNA reads TGCGCCAGCAGCTTACCGGGACTAGCGGGGGGTAGGGGAGAGACCCAGTACTTC. Amino acid sequence: CASSLPGLAGGRGETQYF.

The chain combines TRBV29-1 with TRBJ1-1; tentatively, D is TRBD1 (5 bases). CDR1 is SQVTM, CDR2 ANQGSEA, per germline. The germline V and J ends were trimmed by 4 bases and 1 base, with 13 bases remaining between them. The CDR3 extends over 14 amino acids. DNA for the CDR3: TGCAGCGTTGGCCCCCTGGGGGGGAACACTGAAGCTTTCTTT. Protein: CSVGPLGGNTEAFF.

This chain connects TRBV10-3 to TRBJ2-3, with 8 bases identical to TRBD2. The CDR3 totals 15 residues. Germline loops: CDR1 ENHRY, CDR2 SYGVKD. Trimming took 6 bases from V and 1 from J; bases not matched to a gene: 6. CDR3 sequence: CAISLSGVGTDTQYF. Here the CDR3 DNA reads TGTGCCATCAGCCTTAGCGGGGTTGGCACAGATACGCAGTATTTT.

CDR3 coding DNA: TGCGCCAGCCGACAGGGAGGAGACGGGGAGCTGTTTTTT. Translation gives CASRQGGDGELFF. J is TRBJ2-2 and V is TRBV5-1; D is possibly TRBD1 (7 bases). The CDR3 spans 13 residues. Between the trimmed V and J ends, which lost 7 bases and 7 bases, there was a span of 14 bases. Germline values: CDR1 SGHRS, CDR2 YFSETQ. The variable domain in full, with the rest retrieved from reference TRBV5-1 and TRBJ2-2, is KAGVTQTPRYLIKTRGQQVTLSCSPISGHRSVSWYQQTPGQGLQFLFEYFSETQRNKGNFPGRFSGRQFSNSRSEMNVSTLELGDSALYLCASRQGGDGELFFGEGSRLTVL.

The chain uses TRBV6-5 and TRBJ2-7; a weak D match, TRBD2 (6 bases). CDR1 is MNHEY, CDR2 SVGAGI, per germline. V was clipped by 7 bases and J by 7 bases, with 20 bases between them. CDR3 length: 14 residues. CDR3 sequence: CASTNPGAAGEQYF. The CDR3 bases are TGTGCCAGCACCAACCCTGGGGCCGCGGGGGAGCAGTACTTC.

The gene calls are TRBV6-1 and TRBJ2-3, with D unclear. Germline V gene sequence: CDR1 MNHNS, CDR2 SASEGT. The V and J ends lost 3 bases and 1 base respectively, with 5 bases between them. CDR3 length equals 13 residues. CDR3 protein: CASSDPGTDTQYF. Written as DNA, the CDR3 is TGTGCCAGCAGTGACCCCGGCACAGATACGCAGTATTTT.

This clone was seen a handful of times. The V and J genes are TRBV30 and TRBJ2-2; D possibly uses TRBD1 or TRBD2 (5 bases each). CDR1 and CDR2 from the germline V gene are GTSNPN and SVGIG (reference sequence). The CDR3 consists of 15 residues. The V end was cut by 0 bases, the J end by 4 bases, with 12 bases between. In DNA form, the CDR3 reads TGTGCCTGGAGTGTAGAGGGGCGAGGCACCGGGGAGCTGTTTTTT. Protein product: CAWSVEGRGTGELFF.

This clone was detected only once. The chain is built from TRBV30 and TRBJ2-7, with D tentatively TRBD1 or TRBD2 (5 bases each). This CDR3 is built from 13 residues. Trimming took 0 bases from V and 6 from J, leaving 12 bases between them. Germline assignment: CDR1 GTSNPN and CDR2 SVGIG (reference sequence). In DNA form, the CDR3 reads TGTGCCTGGAGTGTAATTGGGGGAACCGAGCAGTACTTC. Protein: CAWSVIGGTEQYF.

The rearrangement uses TRBV6-5 and TRBJ1-1, with D maybe TRBD1 (5 bases). Germline V CDR1 and CDR2: MNHEY, SVGAGI. Trimming stripped 0 bases from V and 5 bases from J, with 13 bases between. CDR3 length equals 15 residues. CDR3 residues: CASSYSYLGETEAFF. The CDR3 nucleotides read TGTGCCAGCAGTTACTCCTATCTGGGGGAGACTGAAGCTTTCTTT.

The gene calls are TRBV7-3 and TRBJ2-3; 7 bases match TRBD2. CDR1 is SGHTA, CDR2 FQGTGA, per germline. The CDR3 covers 17 residues. V dropped 5 bases and J dropped 1; count of bases not matched to a gene: 12. The chain's CDR3 is CASSPRSRAGGTDTQYF. CDR3 in DNA: TGTGCCAGCAGCCCTCGGAGTCGGGCGGGGGGCACAGATACGCAGTATTTT.

V usage is TRBV5-5 and J usage is TRBJ2-3; D not certain. V was trimmed by 4 bases and J by 0 bases, leaving 15 bases between them. The CDR3 has 16 amino acids. CDR1 is SGHKS, CDR2 YYEKEE, per germline (reference sequence). The CDR3: CASSPESGSSTDTQYF. DNA of the CDR3: TGTGCCAGCAGCCCCGAGTCTGGATCTAGCACAGATACGCAGTATTTT.

The rearrangement joins TRBV7-2 to TRBJ2-5, with D tentatively TRBD2 (5 bases). V was trimmed by 5 bases and J by 8 bases, leaving 12 bases between them. This CDR3 spans 12 amino acids. Germline V gene sequence: CDR1 SGHTA, CDR2 FQGNSA. CDR3 DNA sequence: TGTGCCAGCAGCCTCCGCACGGGAACCCAGTACTTC. This codes for CASSLRTGTQYF.